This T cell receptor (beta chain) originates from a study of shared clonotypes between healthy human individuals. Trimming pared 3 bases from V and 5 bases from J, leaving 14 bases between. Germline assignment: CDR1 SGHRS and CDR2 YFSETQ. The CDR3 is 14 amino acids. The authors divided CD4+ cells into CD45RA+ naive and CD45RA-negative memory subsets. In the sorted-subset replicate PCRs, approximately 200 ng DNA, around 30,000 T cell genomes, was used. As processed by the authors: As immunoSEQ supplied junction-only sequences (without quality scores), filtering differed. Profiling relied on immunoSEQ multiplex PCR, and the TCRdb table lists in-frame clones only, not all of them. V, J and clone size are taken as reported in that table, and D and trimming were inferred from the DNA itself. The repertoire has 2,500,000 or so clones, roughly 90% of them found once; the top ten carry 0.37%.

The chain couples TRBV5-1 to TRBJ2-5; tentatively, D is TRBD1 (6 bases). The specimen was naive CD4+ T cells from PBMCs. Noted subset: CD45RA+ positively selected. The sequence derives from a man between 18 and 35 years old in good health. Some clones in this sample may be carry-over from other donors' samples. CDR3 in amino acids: CASSSSTGGETQYF. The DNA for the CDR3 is TGCGCCAGCAGCTCCTCGACAGGCGGGGAGACCCAGTACTTC.